This TCR beta chain was obtained from a study of blood T cell repertoires in COVID-19. Study-level information: Sources were T cells, B-cell-depleted T cells, or PBMCs; the material itself was cDNA or gDNA.

The table came from immunoSEQ multiplex PCR; TCRdb's copy has only in-frame clones and leaves some out. The sample yields 200,000 to 300,000 clones, 70% to 90% seen once. The participants were between roughly 18 and 89 years old and came from under 25 US areas. Self-reported history from a screening survey and questionnaire set each donor's cohort. Germline trimming cut 4 bases from V and 3 bases from J; bases unmatched to any gene: 11. CDR3 length: 16 residues. Germline lookup yields CDR1 SNHLY and CDR2 FYNNEI. The chain has TRBV2 and TRBJ2-5, with 7 bases matching TRBD2. The TCR comes from a woman between 40 and 50 years old with acute COVID-19. The sample consisted of PBMCs or T cells enriched from blood (not recorded which). In nucleotides, the CDR3 is TGTGCCAGCAGTGGAGAGGGCGGGAGAGTTAAAGAGACCCAGTACTTC. Residues: CASSGEGGRVKETQYF.